These 21 T cell receptor beta chains share one sample of origin, sequenced in a study of blood T cell repertoires in COVID-19. Only in-frame clones appear in the TCRdb table, and some are missing; sequencing was by immunoSEQ multiplex PCR. This table holds around 67,000 clones, under 95% found once. The sequenced sample was peripheral blood. Source of these receptors: a human donor in a cohort sampled during active COVID-19.

This clone was seen only once. The genes are TRBV19 and TRBJ1-2; unclear D gene. CDR3 size: 14 residues. The V gene lost 5 bases and the J gene lost 6 bases, with 16 bases spanning the gap. The V gene's germline CDR1 is LNHDA and CDR2 SQIVND (reference sequence). In DNA, the CDR3 is TGTGCCAGTAGTCTCGCCCGCGGAAGAAATGGCTACACCTTC. Amino acid sequence: CASSLARGRNGYTF.

This clone was detected only a few times. The chain recombines TRBV5-6 with TRBJ1-1, with D possibly being TRBD1 (6 bases). Trimming cost V 0 bases and J 3 bases, with 6 bases left between them. The CDR3 is 13 amino acids. The germline gives CDR1 SGHDT, CDR2 YYEEEE. The CDR3 sequence is CASSLDRDTEAFF. CDR3 coding DNA: TGTGCCAGCAGCTTGGACAGGGACACTGAAGCTTTCTTT.

The chain couples TRBV30 to TRBJ1-1; D not certain. The CDR3 sequence is 13 residues long. V was clipped by 1 base and J by 6 bases, with 12 bases between them. Germline CDR1 and CDR2: GTSNPN and SVGIG (reference sequence). The CDR3 DNA is TGTGCCTGGAGTGCCCTCCGGCAGGCTGAAGCTTTCTTT. It specifies CAWSALRQAEAFF.

V and J are TRBV28 and TRBJ2-7; 10 nucleotides match TRBD1. The V and J ends lost 8 bases and 6 bases, in that order; junction bases with no gene match: 13. Per germline, CDR1 MDHEN and CDR2 SYDVKM. The CDR3 is 15 residues long. The CDR3 region is CASGVPGQGKPEQYF. The CDR3 nucleotides read TGTGCCAGCGGCGTACCGGGACAGGGGAAACCCGAGCAGTACTTC.

V and J are TRBV6-5 and TRBJ1-6, with D unclear. The CDR3 is made up of 16 amino acids. Trimming pared 0 bases from V and 11 bases from J, leaving 17 bases between. Germline loops: CDR1 MNHEY, CDR2 SVGAGI. The CDR3 spells CASSYSIQSFWPPLHF. The CDR3 DNA reads as TGTGCCAGCAGTTACTCGATTCAGTCTTTCTGGCCACCCCTCCACTTT.

The chain carries TRBV2 and TRBJ1-2; 10 bases line up with TRBD1. The V segment lost 6 bases and the J segment 3 bases; nucleotides outside the gene matches: 7. The CDR3 runs to 15 residues. Germline-derived CDR1 and CDR2 are SNHLY and FYNNEI. The CDR3 protein is CASSATGTGDYGYTF. CDR3 DNA sequence: TGTGCCAGCAGCGCCACTGGGACAGGGGACTATGGCTACACCTTC.

This chain connects TRBV14 to TRBJ2-7; 8 bases line up with TRBD2. Germline loops: CDR1 SGHDN, CDR2 FVKESK. J was trimmed by 3 bases and V by 0 bases; bases with no gene match: 7. The CDR3 runs 16 residues. Here the CDR3 DNA reads TGTGCCAGCAGCCAAGAGGCAACGGGGGGGTTCTACGAGCAGTACTTC. Its protein product is CASSQEATGGFYEQYF. Variable domain in full (rest from reference TRBV14 and TRBJ2-7): EAGVTQFPSHSVIEKGQTVTLRCDPISGHDNLYWYRRVMGKEIKFLLHFVKESKQDESGMPNNRFLAERTGGTYSTLKVQPAELEDSGVYFCASSQEATGGFYEQYFGPGTRLTVT.

This chain joins TRBV29-1 and TRBJ1-1; D unresolved. Trimming stripped 0 bases from V and 4 bases from J, with 9 bases between. Per the germline V gene, CDR1 is SQVTM and CDR2 is ANQGSEA. The CDR3 contains 13 residues. In DNA form, the CDR3 reads TGCAGCGTTGAAGATCTTCTGAGCACTGAAGCTTTCTTT. Its translation: CSVEDLLSTEAFF.

The chain is built from TRBV5-1 and TRBJ2-5; 7 bases match TRBD1. J lost 1 base, V lost 3 bases, and 3 bases had no gene match. The CDR3 is made up of 14 amino acids. Looked up from germline, CDR1 is SGHRS and CDR2 is YFSETQ. CDR3 protein: CASSSRQGQETQYF. The CDR3 coding sequence is TGCGCCAGCAGCTCCCGACAGGGCCAAGAGACCCAGTACTTC.

The chain carries TRBV13 and TRBJ1-6; D is ambiguous. This CDR3 is built from 14 residues. Trimming removed 1 base at V and 7 bases at J, with 8 bases between. Germline-derived CDR1 and CDR2 are PRHDT and FYEKMQ (reference sequence). This chain's CDR3 is CASSLEAGNSPLHF. Here the CDR3 DNA reads TGTGCCAGCAGCTTAGAGGCGGGGAATTCACCCCTCCACTTT. The full variable domain, in which reference TRBV13 and TRBJ1-6 provide the parts outside the CDR3, is AAGVIQSPRHLIKEKRETATLKCYPIPRHDTVYWYQQGPGQDPQFLISFYEKMQSDKGSIPDRFSAQQFSDYHSELNMSSLELGDSALYFCASSLEAGNSPLHFGNGTRLTVT.

The chain has TRBV6-2 or TRBV6-3 and TRBJ2-7; 7 bases line up with TRBD1. V shed 4 bases and J 2 bases; nucleotides not matched to a gene: 2. The CDR3 extends over 13 amino acids. CDR1 MNHEY and CDR2 SVGEGT come from the germline V gene. CDR3 loop: CASSWGQTYEQYF. CDR3 bases: TGTGCCAGCAGTTGGGGACAGACCTACGAGCAGTACTTC.

The chain couples TRBV4-3 to TRBJ1-3; 8 positions match TRBD1. The CDR3 loop spans 18 amino acids. Trimming took 0 bases from V and 0 from J; bases not matched to a gene: 7. Germline V gene lookup returns CDR1 LGHNA and CDR2 YSLEER. In DNA form, the CDR3 reads TGCGCCAGCAGCCAAGATAGGACGGACAGGGCCTCTGGAAACACCATATATTTT. Translating it yields CASSQDRTDRASGNTIYF.

This chain joins TRBV12-3 or TRBV12-4 and TRBJ1-1, with D unresolved. The CDR3 totals 11 residues. V was clipped by 1 base and J by 10 bases, with 7 bases between them. This CDR3 reads CASSLGAGAFF. DNA for the CDR3: TGTGCCAGCAGTTTAGGGGCTGGAGCTTTCTTT.

The chain has TRBV27 and TRBJ2-7; 10 nucleotides line up with TRBD1. CDR1 is MNHEY and CDR2 is SMNVEV in the germline V gene (reference sequence). Trimming at V came to 3 bases and at J to 5 bases, leaving 7 bases not matched to a gene. This CDR3 contains 15 residues. This chain's CDR3 is CASSFSRTGGNEQYF. The DNA for the CDR3 is TGTGCCAGCAGTTTCTCCCGGACAGGGGGGAACGAGCAGTACTTC.

For the CDR3, the DNA is TGTGTCAGAAGCTTACTACCCGGACAGGGGTACCACGAGCAGTACTTC. Encoded protein: CVRSLLPGQGYHEQYF. The V and J genes are TRBV7-5 and TRBJ2-7; TRBD1, the D gene given by the table, was not confirmed from the DNA. TRBV7-5 is reported as a pseudogene. The CDR3 is 16 amino acids.

The rearrangement links TRBV19 to TRBJ1-5; TRBD1 matches 7 bases. V lost 6 bases to trimming and J lost 4 bases; unmatched junction nucleotides: 3. The germline gives CDR1 LNHDA, CDR2 SQIVND (reference sequence). The CDR3 has 13 amino acids. The CDR3 region is CASSPGQNQPQHF. CDR3 nucleotides: TGTGCCAGTAGCCCGGGACAGAATCAGCCCCAGCATTTT.

The rearrangement uses TRBV27 and TRBJ2-7; D remains unclear. The germline CDR1 and CDR2 sequences are MNHEY and SMNVEV (reference sequence). V lost 5 bases and J 3 bases, leaving 17 bases between the germline ends. The CDR3 has 15 residues. The CDR3 nucleotides read TGTGCCAGCAGTCACCACCGCGATCCGCGCTACGAGCAGTACTTC. The encoded protein is CASSHHRDPRYEQYF.

The rearrangement joins TRBV5-1 to TRBJ1-1; TRBD1 is a possible D gene (5 bases). With 4 bases removed from V and 2 bases from J, the gap between germline ends came to 9 bases. The CDR3 loop spans 13 amino acids. In germline, CDR1 is SGHRS, CDR2 YFSETQ. CDR3 nucleotides: TGCGCCAGCAGCGTTGGACACAACACTGAAGCTTTCTTT. Translated, it gives CASSVGHNTEAFF. Looking up the rest from reference TRBV5-1 and TRBJ1-1 gives the full variable domain: KAGVTQTPRYLIKTRGQQVTLSCSPISGHRSVSWYQQTPGQGLQFLFEYFSETQRNKGNFPGRFSGRQFSNSRSEMNVSTLELGDSALYLCASSVGHNTEAFFGQGTRLTVV.

This rearrangement joins TRBV30 to TRBJ2-7; 7 bases map to TRBD1. With 3 bases clipped from V and 3 bases from J, the junction kept 14 bases outside the gene matches. CDR3 size: 16 residues. CDR1 is GTSNPN and CDR2 is SVGIG in the germline V gene (reference sequence). CDR3 residues: CAWSPGQDPLFYEQYF. The DNA of the CDR3 is TGTGCCTGGAGCCCTGGACAGGACCCATTGTTCTACGAGCAGTACTTC.

V and J are TRBV9 and TRBJ1-2, with no clear D. Per germline, CDR1 SGDLS and CDR2 YYNGEE. The CDR3 runs 12 residues. V gave up 7 bases and J gave up 3 bases, with 10 bases separating them. The CDR3 sequence is CASSGLDYGYTF. The CDR3 DNA is TGTGCCAGCTCAGGACTGGACTATGGCTACACCTTC.

This chain links TRBV5-1 with TRBJ2-7; TRBD2 matches 9 bases. V trimming: 4 bases; J trimming: 3 bases; junction bases outside the gene matches: 2. The CDR3 covers 13 residues. The germline gives CDR1 SGHRS, CDR2 YFSETQ. Here the CDR3 reads CASSPTSGYEQYF. The CDR3 DNA follows: TGCGCCAGCAGCCCGACTAGCGGCTACGAGCAGTACTTC.